A selection of T cell receptor beta chains follows, all from one sample in a study of Ad26.COV2.S vaccination and SARS-CoV-2 variants. Here immunoSEQ multiplex PCR was the method, and the copy in TCRdb shows in-frame clones only, minus some. The repertoire consists of around 370,000 clones, with about 88% occurring once and the leading ten covering 3% to 4%. Material: peripheral blood, obtained in a trial of Ad26.COV2.S vaccine versus placebo. These receptors were collected from a person between 18 and 59 years old who received the Ad26.COV2.S COVID-19 vaccine or a placebo. CDR3s include the opening cysteine and the closing phenylalanine or tryptophan. The D gene is left open where the match is weak. The size of a clone is reported for some rows only, either as once, few or many, or as a class for expanded clones.

>.|TRBV7-2|TRBJ2-7|.
TGTGCCAGCGCTTCGCTTATGAGCTCCTACGAGCAGTACTTC
CASASLMSSYEQYF
>.|TRBV29-1|TRBJ1-1|.
TGCAGCGTTAGGGCGGGGGACACTGAAGCTTTCTTT
CSVRAGDTEAFF
>.|TRBV7-8|TRBJ1-2|.
TGTGCCAGCAGCTTATACAGGCCCCCACATGGCTACACCTTC
CASSLYRPPHGYTF
>TRBD2|TRBV19|TRBJ2-7|.
TGTGCCAGTAGCCCCTCTGGGGCTAGCGGCGAGCAGTACTTC
CASSPSGASGEQYF
>TRBD1|TRBV6-5|TRBJ1-5|once
TGTGCCAGCAGTTTCGGACAGGGGAGTGGCAATCAGCCCCAGCATTTT
CASSFGQGSGNQPQHF
>.|TRBV4-1|TRBJ2-3|.
TGCGCCAGCAGCCAAGGGGATACAGATACGCAGTATTTT
CASSQGDTDTQYF
>TRBD2|TRBV2|TRBJ2-1|.
TGTGCCAGCAGTGAAGGCCTAGCGGGAGGGGTTGAGCAGTTCTTC
CASSEGLAGGVEQFF
>.|TRBV5-1|TRBJ2-3|.
TGCGCCAGCAGCTTGCCGGGACTGAGAATGGATACGCAGTATTTT
CASSLPGLRMDTQYF
>.|TRBV20-1|TRBJ2-4|.
TGCAGTGCTAGTGGGGGAGTAGCCAAAAACATTCAGTACTTC
CSASGGVAKNIQYF
>.|TRBV7-2|TRBJ1-2|.
TGTGCCAGCAGCTTAGACGGCTCTACTAACTATGGCTACACCTTC
CASSLDGSTNYGYTF
>.|TRBV27|TRBJ1-3|once
TGTGCCAGCAGTACCCACGGTGGAAGCTCTGGAAACACCATATATTTT
CASSTHGGSSGNTIYF
>.|TRBV6-5|TRBJ2-3|.
TGTGCCAGCAGGGTAGGAGGGGCCACAGATACGCAGTATTTT
CASRVGGATDTQYF
>TRBD1|TRBV6-5|TRBJ1-2|.
TGTGCCAGCACTTCGGACAGGGAAGGCGGCTACACCTTC
CASTSDREGGYTF
>.|TRBV10-3|TRBJ2-3|.
TGTGCCATCAGTGGGGGGCTTGGAGATACGCAGTATTTT
CAISGGLGDTQYF
>.|TRBV29-1|TRBJ2-1|once
TGCAGCGTTGTCCCGCGCGCAGCCGTTTCCTACAATGAGCAGTTCTTC
CSVVPRAAVSYNEQFF
>.|TRBV3-1/TRBV3-2|TRBJ2-5|.
TGTGCCAGCAGCAATACAGGGACCATGCCTTTGACCCAGTACTTC
CASSNTGTMPLTQYF
>TRBD1|TRBV25-1|TRBJ2-3|.
TGTGCCAGCAGCCACCCAGGGCAGGGGGCTAAAGATACGCAGTATTTT
CASSHPGQGAKDTQYF
>TRBD2|TRBV11-3|TRBJ2-1|.
TGTGCCAGCAGCTTAGGCGCGGGAGAGGGATACAATGAGCAGTTCTTC
CASSLGAGEGYNEQFF
>TRBD2|TRBV27|TRBJ2-1|.
TGTGCCAGCAGGACACAAAGACTAGCGGGGGTGCAGTTCTTC
CASRTQRLAGVQFF
>.|TRBV5-5|TRBJ1-1|few
TGTGCCAGCAGCTTATATAGACAGACAATGAACACTGAAGCTTTCTTT
CASSLYRQTMNTEAFF
>.|TRBV28|TRBJ1-2|.
TGTGCCAGCAGTTTGCCCGGATCAGTTCCCTATGGCTACACCTTC
CASSLPGSVPYGYTF
>.|TRBV18|TRBJ2-5|.
TGTGCCAGCGCCACCGACCCCAACCCGGCCCAGTACTTC
CASATDPNPAQYF
>TRBD2|TRBV7-7|TRBJ2-1|.
TGTGCCAGCAGCCGCGAACATAGCGGGAGCTCCTACAATGAGCAGTTCTTC
CASSREHSGSSYNEQFF
>.|TRBV28|TRBJ1-1|.
TGTGCCAGCATCCTGGCAGAACAGACCTTGAACACTGAAGCTTTCTTT
CASILAEQTLNTEAFF
>.|TRBV19|TRBJ2-1|.
TGTGCCAGTAAGTATGGCCATGAGCAGTTCTTC
CASKYGHEQFF
>.|TRBV4-1|TRBJ1-2|.
TGCGCCAGCAGCCAAGGAAGTCGGGGCAATGGCTACACCTTC
CASSQGSRGNGYTF
>.|TRBV30|TRBJ1-2|.
TGTGCCTGGAGTGTGAGTCGGGTCAGGACTTATGGCTACACCTTC
CAWSVSRVRTYGYTF
>.|TRBV4-1|TRBJ1-6|few
TGCGCCAGCAGTCTTGACAGGTTTGGGTCACCCCTCCACTTT
CASSLDRFGSPLHF
>TRBD2|TRBV6-1|TRBJ2-7|.
TGTGCCAGCAGTGACGGACTAGCGGGGGATATTAGGTCCTACGAGCAGTACTTC
CASSDGLAGDIRSYEQYF
>.|TRBV4-2|TRBJ2-1|.
TGTGCCAGCAGCCTAGGGACAAACGACGACTACAATGAGCAGTTCTTC
CASSLGTNDDYNEQFF
>.|TRBV7-9|TRBJ2-1|.
TGTGCCAGCAGCTTTTTGACAGTTACTTACAATGAGCAGTTCTTC
CASSFLTVTYNEQFF
>.|TRBV5-5|TRBJ1-2|.
TGTGCCAGCAGCTTTTCAGGTTATGGCTACACCTTC
CASSFSGYGYTF
>.|TRBV28|TRBJ1-2|.
TGTGCCAGCAGTGGGGGTAGGGACCATTCAAAGAGCTATGGCTACACCTTC
CASSGGRDHSKSYGYTF
>.|TRBV10-1|TRBJ1-2|.
TGCGCCAGCAGCGCGGACTTGAACTATGGCTACACCTTC
CASSADLNYGYTF
>TRBD1|TRBV10-2|TRBJ2-7|.
TGCGCCAGCACCGGTCCGGCAGGGGGTTACGAGCAGTACTTC
CASTGPAGGYEQYF
>.|TRBV6-6|TRBJ1-5|.
TGTGCCAGCAGTTACACGGCAGTCAATCAGCCCCAGCATTTT
CASSYTAVNQPQHF
>TRBD1|TRBV6-6|TRBJ1-1|.
TGTGCCAGCACCGACCTTGCCGGGACAGAGACTGAAGCTTTCTTT
CASTDLAGTETEAFF
>.|TRBV4-1|TRBJ1-2|.
TGCGCCAGCAGCCCCTCGCAAGGAAATGGGTATGGCTACACCTTC
CASSPSQGNGYGYTF
>TRBD2|TRBV2|TRBJ2-2|once
TGTGCCAGCAGCACACGACTAGCGGGAGAGGTCGGGGAGCTGTTTTTT
CASSTRLAGEVGELFF
>TRBD2|TRBV4-3|TRBJ2-1|once
TGCGCCAGCAGCCATACAGGGACTAGCGGGAGTCCGAATGAGCAGTTCTTC
CASSHTGTSGSPNEQFF
>.|TRBV6-2/TRBV6-3|TRBJ2-7|.
TGTGCCAGCAGTTCGCGGGACACACACGAGCAGTACTTC
CASSSRDTHEQYF
>.|TRBV9|TRBJ1-4|.
TGTGCCAGCAGCGTATCTTACATCGCTAATGAAAAACTGTTTTTT
CASSVSYIANEKLFF
>.|TRBV12-3/TRBV12-4|TRBJ1-1|.
TGTGCCAGCACTAAGAGAAACACTGAAGCTTTCTTT
CASTKRNTEAFF
>.|TRBV9|TRBJ2-3|.
TGTGCCAGCATGTGGACGACAGATACGCAGTATTTT
CASMWTTDTQYF
>.|TRBV11-2|TRBJ1-1|.
TGTGCCAGCAGTGGCTTTTCCGCGGGCTCGTACACTGAAGCTTTCTTT
CASSGFSAGSYTEAFF
>.|TRBV28|TRBJ2-1|.
TGTGCCACCACCGGAGGGGCAGGGACGTGGGTTGAGCAGTTCTTC
CATTGGAGTWVEQFF
>TRBD1|TRBV7-2|TRBJ2-7|.
TGTGCCAGCAGCCCAGGACAGGGCAACCGGTACGAGCAGTACTTC
CASSPGQGNRYEQYF
>.|TRBV12-3/TRBV12-4|TRBJ2-7|.
TGTGCCAGCAGGACTTATGGGGACGAGCAGTACTTC
CASRTYGDEQYF
>.|TRBV10-1|TRBJ2-3|few
TGCGCCAGCAGTGATCCGGGGAACACAGATACGCAGTATTTT
CASSDPGNTDTQYF